These 16 T cell receptor beta chains share one sample of origin, sequenced in a study of cytomegalovirus exposure and HLA in healthy donors. PCR amplification relied on 60 Vbeta primers (plus 13 Jbeta primers). TCRdb's table, derived via immunoSEQ multiplex PCR, lists solely in-frame clones and lacks some. The sample has tens of thousands of clones, around 81% seen once; the top ten hold around 5.4%. Sequencing was performed on PBMCs. The source of these receptors is a male donor in good health and CMV-seronegative.

The chain joins TRBV7-2 to TRBJ1-5; D might be TRBD1 (5 bases). CDR3 length: 14 residues. Germline CDR1 SGHTA, CDR2 FQGNSA. Trimming removed 3 bases from V and 7 bases from J, with 13 bases in between. The CDR3 DNA is TGTGCCAGCAGCTTTTCAGGAGGGGACCAGCCCCAGCATTTT. This sequence encodes CASSFSGGDQPQHF. Looking up the rest from reference TRBV7-2 and TRBJ1-5 gives the full variable domain: GAGVSQSPSNKVTEKGKDVELRCDPISGHTALYWYRQSLGQGLEFLIYFQGNSAPDKSGLPSDRFSAERTGGSVSTLTIQRTQQEDSAVYLCASSFSGGDQPQHFGDGTRLSIL.

The chain joins TRBV7-9 to TRBJ2-7, with 7 bases matching TRBD1. This CDR3 has 12 amino acids. Germline CDR1 and CDR2: SEHNR and FQNEAQ (reference sequence). The ends lost 5 bases at V and 12 bases at J; junction bases unmatched: 10. The CDR3 loop is CASSARTGSLYF. The DNA of the CDR3 is TGTGCCAGCAGCGCACGGACAGGTAGTTTGTACTTC.

The V call is TRBV30, the J call TRBJ1-4; 10 nucleotides agree with TRBD1. CDR3 size: 18 residues. CDR1 and CDR2 (germline): GTSNPN, SVGIG (reference sequence). The J segment lost 0 bases and the V segment lost 5 bases, leaving 12 bases of the junction unmatched. CDR3 loop: CAWGPGQGIGSTNEKLFF. DNA of the CDR3: TGTGCCTGGGGCCCGGGACAGGGGATTGGTTCAACTAATGAAAAACTGTTTTTT.

V gene TRBV6-6 combines with J gene TRBJ1-1; a weak D match, TRBD1 (6 bases). V was clipped by 2 bases and J by 0 bases, with 7 bases between them. This CDR3 region has 14 residues. Germline CDR1 MNHNY, CDR2 SVGAGI (reference sequence). As DNA, the CDR3 is TGTGCCAGCAGTTACGGACAGATGAACACTGAAGCTTTCTTT. Its translation is CASSYGQMNTEAFF.

The V call is TRBV7-6, the J call TRBJ2-5; D not certain. The CDR3 is made up of 16 amino acids. Trimming left V 1 base short and J 7 bases short, with 19 bases between. Germline V gives CDR1 SGHVS, CDR2 FNYEAQ. The CDR3, as DNA: TGTGCCAGCAGCTTAGTCTCATCGGTAGATCGAGGGACCCAGTACTTC. It encodes CASSLVSSVDRGTQYF.

This chain uses TRBV7-6 with TRBJ2-2; no clear D. The germline V gene has CDR1 SGHVS and CDR2 FNYEAQ. The V end lost 1 base, the J end lost 4 bases, and 10 bases lay between the germline ends. This CDR3 contains 15 residues. The CDR3 spells CASSLVPGSTGELFF. The DNA for the CDR3 is TGTGCCAGCAGCTTAGTTCCAGGCTCCACCGGGGAGCTGTTTTTT.

The chain is built from TRBV5-4 and TRBJ2-5; 9 bases are shared with TRBD1. The DNA end is a closer match to TRBJ2-7, so the J assignment may be wrong. The length of the CDR3 is 14 residues. Germline CDR1 reads SGHNT; CDR2 reads YYREEE (reference sequence). CDR3 region: CASSETGTGYEQYF. CDR3 nucleotide sequence: TGTGCCAGCAGCGAAACCGGGACAGGGTACGAGCAGTACTTC.

This clone was observed a single time. The chain carries TRBV7-2 and TRBJ1-6; D is possibly TRBD1 (6 bases). Germline V CDR1 and CDR2: SGHTA, FQGNSA. CDR3 length: 14 amino acids. Trimming took 5 bases from V and 10 from J, leaving 15 bases between them. For the CDR3, the DNA is TGTGCCAGCAGCGCAACAGGGAGAGGGTCACCCCTCCACTTT. Amino acid sequence: CASSATGRGSPLHF.

The chain links TRBV7-2 to TRBJ1-2, with a tentative D call TRBD1 (5 bases). In germline, CDR1 is SGHTA, CDR2 FQGNSA. The CDR3 runs to 15 residues. Deletions cut 5 bases from V and 4 bases from J, with 17 bases between. Here the CDR3 reads CASSPTVGGSYGYTF. Written as DNA, the CDR3 is TGTGCCAGCAGCCCTACGGTGGGGGGAAGCTATGGCTACACCTTC.

This chain links TRBV11-3 with TRBJ2-7; 7 bases are shared with TRBD2. Germline loops: CDR1 SGHNT, CDR2 YENEEA. This CDR3 has 14 amino acids. V dropped 11 bases and J dropped 3; count of bases not matched to a gene: 13. In DNA, the CDR3 is TGTGCCTGGTCTAGGTGGGGGGGGAACTACGAGCAGTACTTC. It translates to CAWSRWGGNYEQYF.

The chain joins TRBV7-8 to TRBJ2-3, with 12 bases matching TRBD2. The CDR3 consists of 17 residues. The germline CDR1 and CDR2 sequences are SGHVS and FQNEAQ. V lost 1 base and J lost 6; bases outside the gene matches: 8. CDR3: CASSLDGLAGGPDTQYF. The CDR3 DNA sequence: TGTGCCAGCAGCTTAGACGGCCTAGCGGGGGGGCCGGATACGCAGTATTTT.

V usage is TRBV7-2 and J usage is TRBJ1-1, with D uncertain. This CDR3 is built from 14 residues. The V and J ends lost 0 bases and 5 bases respectively, with 10 bases between them. Germline V gene data show CDR1 as SGHTA and CDR2 as FQGNSA. CDR3 loop: CASSLAAGQTEAFF. CDR3 sequence (DNA): TGTGCCAGCAGCTTAGCGGCAGGTCAGACTGAAGCTTTCTTT.

This clone was detected once. The rearrangement uses TRBV5-5 and TRBJ2-3, with 9 bases identical to TRBD1. The J segment lost 3 bases and the V segment lost 4 bases, leaving 9 bases of the junction unmatched. Germline V lookup: CDR1 SGHKS, CDR2 YYEKEE (reference sequence). This CDR3 region has 16 residues. The CDR3 DNA sequence: TGTGCCAGCAGCCCGAGGACAGGGGTAATTACAGATACGCAGTATTTT. Its protein is CASSPRTGVITDTQYF. The entire variable domain, with the rest obtained from reference TRBV5-5 and TRBJ2-3, is as follows: DAGVTQSPTHLIKTRGQQVTLRCSPISGHKSVSWYQQVLGQGPQFIFQYYEKEERGRGNFPDRFSARQFPNYSSELNVNALLLGDSALYLCASSPRTGVITDTQYFGPGTRLTVL.

V usage is TRBV5-1 and J usage is TRBJ2-7; the match to TRBD2 covers 10 bases. The CDR3 sequence is 17 residues long. Trimming removed 5 bases from V and 5 bases from J; junction bases left unmatched: 16. Germline CDR1 and CDR2: SGHRS and YFSETQ. The CDR3: CASSPMLSSGSLDEQYF. Written as DNA, the CDR3 is TGCGCCAGCAGTCCCATGCTGTCTAGCGGGAGTTTGGACGAGCAGTACTTC.

The V gene is TRBV11-1, the J gene TRBJ1-6; 9 bases fit TRBD1. Germline V CDR1 and CDR2: SGHAT, FQDESV (reference sequence). The CDR3 covers 17 residues. V was clipped by 0 bases and J by 7 bases; unmatched bases: 7. The CDR3 sequence: CASSLALPGQGNSPLHF. The CDR3 DNA reads TGTGCCAGCAGCTTAGCGCTCCCGGGACAGGGAAATTCACCCCTCCACTTT. Using reference TRBV11-1 and TRBJ1-6 for the parts outside the CDR3, the full variable domain is EAEVAQSPRYKITEKSQAVAFWCDPISGHATLYWYRQILGQGPELLVQFQDESVVDDSQLPKDRFSAERLKGVDSTLKIQPAELGDSAMYLCASSLALPGQGNSPLHFGNGTRLTVT.

V is TRBV28 and J is TRBJ1-2; TRBD1 is a possible D gene (5 bases). Germline CDR1 MDHEN, CDR2 SYDVKM. Deletions cut 4 bases from V and 4 bases from J, with 13 bases between. This CDR3 is 14 amino acids long. CDR3 loop: CASSSSTGVYGYTF. The CDR3 nucleotides read TGTGCCAGCAGTTCAAGTACGGGGGTCTATGGCTACACCTTC.